This entry lists 24 T cell receptor beta chains sequenced from one sample in a study of regulatory T cells in long-lasting Graves disease. CDR3 regions were amplified by Arm-PCR using iRepertoire HTBI primers to build TCR beta libraries. TCRdb recomputed calls from the multiplex PCR reads with MiXCR, one row per CDR3 protein. The sample has fewer than 650,000 distinct CDR3 sequences, about 16% seen once. Time point of the sample: newly diagnosed GD, antithyroid drugs for less than 3 months. The TCR library was made from RNA that had been extracted from PBMCs in TRIzol. These data were also reused for a study on T cells in Graves' hyperthyroidism and ophthalmopathy.

The starting material was peripheral blood mononuclear cells (PBMCs), obtained at new diagnosis, from a patient treated with antithyroid drugs. Receptors were obtained from a man younger than 30 with Graves disease.

The chain carries TRBV6-4 and TRBJ1-1; 9 nucleotides match TRBD1. V gave up 2 bases and J gave up 4 bases; unmatched junction bases: 2. This CDR3 contains 14 residues. Germline-derived CDR1 and CDR2 are MRHNA and SNTAGT. In DNA, the CDR3 is TGTGCCAGCAGTGACACGGACAGGGGCACTGAAGCTTTCTTT. Its protein is CASSDTDRGTEAFF.

This clonotype was counted a single time. The CDR3 does not end in the conserved phenylalanine or tryptophan, so this is likely a read error. This chain links TRBV12-3 or TRBV12-4 with TRBJ1-2; no firm D call. Trimming left V 6 bases short and J 4 bases short, with 3 bases between. The CDR3 sequence is 10 residues long. CDR3 sequence: CASSGYGYTL. The CDR3 nucleotides read TGTGCCAGCAGCGGCTATGGCTACACCCTC.

The chain uses TRBV29-1 and TRBJ1-2; no clear D. The CDR3 has 14 amino acids. Trimming took 0 bases from V and 6 from J, leaving 14 bases between them. Germline assignment: CDR1 SQVTM and CDR2 ANQGSEA. The CDR3 reads CSVEDLPGRDGYTF. Here the CDR3 DNA reads TGCAGCGTTGAAGATCTGCCGGGTCGAGATGGCTACACCTTC.

The chain carries TRBV3-1 and TRBJ1-2, with no clear D. V lost 0 bases and J 3 bases, leaving 17 bases between the germline ends. The CDR3 runs 17 residues. Germline V gene data show CDR1 as LGHDT and CDR2 as YNNKEL (reference sequence). As DNA, the CDR3 is TGTGCCAGCAGCCAAGATTTCAGGACTGCCGCAGACTATGGCTACACCTTC. It codes for CASSQDFRTAADYGYTF.

The rearrangement joins TRBV30 to TRBJ1-5, with a weak D call TRBD1 (5 bases). CDR3 length equals 15 residues. Trimming cost V 0 bases and J 4 bases, with 13 bases left between them. Germline lookup yields CDR1 GTSNPN and CDR2 SVGIG (reference sequence). As DNA, the CDR3 is TGTGCCTGGAGTGTCTTTGCGGGGGAAAATCAGCCCCAGCATTTT. Its protein is CAWSVFAGENQPQHF.

This rearrangement joins TRBV12-5 to TRBJ1-1, with TRBD1 matching over 9 bases. This CDR3 is built from 15 residues. Looked up from germline, CDR1 is LGHNT and CDR2 is FRNRAP. J was trimmed by 3 bases and V by 7 bases; bases with no gene match: 9. In nucleotides, the CDR3 is TGTGCTAGTGCCAGGACAGGGGAGAGGGACACTGAAGCTTTCTTT. This codes for CASARTGERDTEAFF. Based on the CDR3 plus reference TRBV12-5 and TRBJ1-1, the full variable domain is DARVTQTPRHKVTEMGQEVTMRCQPILGHNTVFWYRQTMMQGLELLAYFRNRAPLDDSGMPKDRFSAEMPDATLATLKIQPSEPRDSAVYFCASARTGERDTEAFFGQGTRLTVV.

This clonotype occurred many times. The rearrangement uses TRBV6-2 or TRBV6-3 and TRBJ2-7; D remains unclear. The CDR3 is made up of 13 amino acids. Germline V CDR1 and CDR2: MNHEY, SVGEGT. Trimming left V 7 bases short and J 0 bases short, with 10 bases between. The CDR3 is CASTDVNSYEQYF. DNA of the CDR3: TGTGCCAGCACCGACGTTAACTCCTACGAGCAGTACTTC.

At least ten counts were recorded for this clonotype. The CDR3 region has the DNA TGTGCCAGCAGCGAGAGACAGGATCGGGCAACTAATGAAAAACTGTTTTTT. This gives the protein CASSERQDRATNEKLFF. This chain connects TRBV2 to TRBJ1-4; D perhaps matches TRBD1 (6 bases). CDR1 and CDR2 from the germline V gene are SNHLY and FYNNEI. The length of the CDR3 is 17 residues. V dropped 6 bases and J dropped 0 bases, with 17 bases sitting between them. Together with reference TRBV2 and TRBJ1-4, the CDR3 gives the full variable domain: EPEVTQTPSHQVTQMGQEVILRCVPISNHLYFYWYRQILGQKVEFLVSFYNNEISEKSEIFDDQFSVERPDGSNFTLKIRSTKLEDSAMYFCASSERQDRATNEKLFFGSGTQLSVL.

This clonotype was counted at least ten times. J is TRBJ1-1 and V is TRBV12-3 or TRBV12-4, with 7 bases lining up with TRBD1. V was clipped by 6 bases and J by 4 bases; unmatched bases: 11. The CDR3 loop spans 15 amino acids. As DNA, the CDR3 is TGTGCCAGCAGCCCTATGACAGGGACCAGCACTGAAGCTTTCTTT. Its translation is CASSPMTGTSTEAFF.

A few counts support this clonotype. The V and J genes are TRBV12-5 and TRBJ1-1, with 9 bases fitting TRBD1. The CDR3 extends over 15 amino acids. Germline loops: CDR1 LGHNT, CDR2 FRNRAP. V was clipped by 3 bases and J by 6 bases; unmatched bases: 8. The CDR3 DNA reads as TGTGCTAGTGGTTTAGCCGGGACAGGGCCCCCTGAAGCTTTCTTT. Its protein is CASGLAGTGPPEAFF.

This clonotype was counted ten times or more. The CDR3 region has the DNA TGCGCCAGCATGAGCGGACGTGTCGGAGATACGCAGTATTTT. Translated, it gives CASMSGRVGDTQYF. J is TRBJ2-3 and V is TRBV5-1, with a weak D call TRBD2 (5 bases). The CDR3 consists of 14 residues. Looked up from germline, CDR1 is SGHRS and CDR2 is YFSETQ. V shed 6 bases and J shed 5 bases, with 16 bases lying between them.

This chain links TRBV20-1 with TRBJ2-1, with D perhaps matching TRBD2 (6 bases). CDR3 length equals 15 residues. Per germline, CDR1 DFQATT and CDR2 SNEGSKA (reference sequence). Trimming left V 0 bases short and J 4 bases short, with 13 bases between. Written as DNA, the CDR3 is TGCAGTGCTAGAGATGGCGGGACTCCATACAATGAGCAGTTCTTC. Protein product: CSARDGGTPYNEQFF.

CDR3 residues: CSAGRGGPIGEYF. The DNA of the CDR3 is TGCAGTGCTGGGCGGGGTGGGCCCATAGGGGAGTATTTT. The chain combines TRBV20-1 with TRBJ2-3; a weak D match, TRBD2 (6 bases). Germline loops: CDR1 DFQATT, CDR2 SNEGSKA (reference sequence). This CDR3 spans 13 amino acids. V was pared by 5 bases and J by 13 bases, with 22 bases between.

This clonotype was observed at least ten times. The chain joins TRBV3-1 to TRBJ1-5; D is undetermined. Trimming removed 1 base from V and 4 bases from J, with 11 bases in between. CDR3 length equals 15 residues. The germline gives CDR1 LGHDT, CDR2 YNNKEL (reference sequence). The CDR3 nucleotides are TGTGCCAGCAGCCAAGGGCCGGACGGAAATCAGCCCCAGCATTTT. Encoded protein: CASSQGPDGNQPQHF.

This clonotype was recorded at least ten times. The J gene is TRBJ2-7, the V gene TRBV11-2; 7 bases fit TRBD2. The germline CDR1 and CDR2 sequences are SGHAT and FQNNGV. This CDR3 region has 15 residues. V dropped 2 bases and J dropped 7; count of bases not matched to a gene: 11. The CDR3 loop reads CASSLLREAPGEQYF. In nucleotides, the CDR3 is TGTGCCAGCAGCTTATTACGGGAGGCCCCGGGAGAGCAGTACTTC.

V gene TRBV4-1 combines with J gene TRBJ2-7; 8 bases line up with TRBD1. V shed 4 bases and J 1 base; nucleotides not matched to a gene: 12. The CDR3 has 17 residues. The germline V gene has CDR1 MGHRA and CDR2 YSYEKL. DNA of the CDR3: TGCGCCAGCAGCCGGATAGGAGGTCGGGACAGGTCCTACGAGCAGTACTTC. Encoded protein: CASSRIGGRDRSYEQYF.

This clonotype has only a few counts. V gene TRBV6-9 combines with J gene TRBJ2-3, with 12 bases identical to TRBD2. CDR3 length: 15 residues. The germline gives CDR1 MNHGY, CDR2 SVAAGI. The trim removed 8 bases at V and 2 bases at J, leaving 5 bases unmatched. CDR3 in amino acids: CASPRLAGATDTQYF. DNA for the CDR3: TGTGCCAGCCCTCGACTAGCGGGAGCCACAGATACGCAGTATTTT.

Regarding this clonotype: One end of the junction varies from germline; a read error may be responsible. The V call is TRBV7-2, the J call TRBJ1-4; 10 nucleotides line up with TRBD1. CDR1 is SGHTA, CDR2 FQGNSA, per germline. This CDR3 contains 14 residues. The CDR3 DNA reads TGTGGCAGCAGCGACAGGGGGCAGGGTGAAAAACTGTTTTTT. Translation gives CGSSDRGQGEKLFF.

The chain employs TRBV5-1 and TRBJ2-7; maybe TRBD2 (5 bases). In germline, CDR1 is SGHRS, CDR2 YFSETQ. The CDR3 contains 16 residues. The V gene lost 0 bases and the J gene lost 0 bases, with 13 bases spanning the gap. The CDR3, as DNA: TGCGCCAGCAGCTTGGCCCCAGCGGAGAGCTCCTACGAGCAGTACTTC. This sequence encodes CASSLAPAESSYEQYF.

This clonotype was seen more than once but under ten times. The chain carries TRBV20-1 and TRBJ1-6; D possibly corresponds to TRBD1 (5 bases). Trimming shortened V by 6 bases and J by 4 bases, and 13 bases separated the two germline ends. The CDR3 has 14 amino acids. CDR1 and CDR2 from the germline V gene are DFQATT and SNEGSKA (reference sequence). The CDR3 region has the DNA TGCAGTGCCGTCGATGGGGGATATAATTCACCCCTCCACTTT. Translating gives CSAVDGGYNSPLHF.

A few counts support this clonotype. The chain employs TRBV5-1 and TRBJ2-7; 12 nucleotides agree with TRBD2. This CDR3 is built from 17 residues. Per germline, CDR1 SGHRS and CDR2 YFSETQ. Unmatched junction bases numbered 6, after V lost 0 bases and J lost 2 bases. The CDR3 sequence: CASSLDVLAGGTYEQYF. CDR3 in DNA: TGCGCCAGCAGCTTGGACGTCCTAGCGGGAGGGACCTACGAGCAGTACTTC.

The chain uses TRBV18 and TRBJ1-6; TRBD1 matches at 9 bases. The CDR3 has 17 residues. CDR1 is KGHSH and CDR2 is LQKENI in the germline V gene. J gave up 9 bases and V 2 bases, and 11 bases lay outside the gene matches. The CDR3 DNA reads TGTGCCAGCTCACCAAATTTATCGGGACAGGGATTTTCACCCCTCCACTTT. Translation gives CASSPNLSGQGFSPLHF. Looking up the rest from reference TRBV18 and TRBJ1-6 gives the full variable domain: NAGVMQNPRHLVRRRGQEARLRCSPMKGHSHVYWYRQLPEEGLKFMVYLQKENIIDESGMPKERFSAEFPKEGPSILRIQQVVRGDSAAYFCASSPNLSGQGFSPLHFGNGTRLTVT.

Many counts were recorded for this clonotype. The genes are TRBV27 and TRBJ2-1; the match to TRBD2 covers 11 bases. Germline trimming cut 5 bases from V and 10 bases from J; bases unmatched to any gene: 13. This CDR3 comprises 16 residues. In germline, CDR1 is MNHEY, CDR2 SMNVEV (reference sequence). CDR3 nucleotide sequence: TGTGCCAGCAGTCCACAAGGGGGATTAGCGGGAGGGGAGCAGTTCTTC. Translating it yields CASSPQGGLAGGEQFF.

This clonotype was counted ten times or more. The chain couples TRBV2 to TRBJ2-2; D tentatively fits TRBD1 or TRBD2 (5 bases each). The CDR3 has 15 residues. Trimming stripped 6 bases from V and 0 bases from J, with 11 bases between. Germline CDR1 is SNHLY and CDR2 is FYNNEI. CDR3 nucleotide sequence: TGTGCCAGCAGGAGGGGCTCCTCGAACACCGGGGAGCTGTTTTTT. This encodes CASRRGSSNTGELFF. Variable domain in full (rest from reference TRBV2 and TRBJ2-2): EPEVTQTPSHQVTQMGQEVILRCVPISNHLYFYWYRQILGQKVEFLVSFYNNEISEKSEIFDDQFSVERPDGSNFTLKIRSTKLEDSAMYFCASRRGSSNTGELFFGEGSRLTVL.